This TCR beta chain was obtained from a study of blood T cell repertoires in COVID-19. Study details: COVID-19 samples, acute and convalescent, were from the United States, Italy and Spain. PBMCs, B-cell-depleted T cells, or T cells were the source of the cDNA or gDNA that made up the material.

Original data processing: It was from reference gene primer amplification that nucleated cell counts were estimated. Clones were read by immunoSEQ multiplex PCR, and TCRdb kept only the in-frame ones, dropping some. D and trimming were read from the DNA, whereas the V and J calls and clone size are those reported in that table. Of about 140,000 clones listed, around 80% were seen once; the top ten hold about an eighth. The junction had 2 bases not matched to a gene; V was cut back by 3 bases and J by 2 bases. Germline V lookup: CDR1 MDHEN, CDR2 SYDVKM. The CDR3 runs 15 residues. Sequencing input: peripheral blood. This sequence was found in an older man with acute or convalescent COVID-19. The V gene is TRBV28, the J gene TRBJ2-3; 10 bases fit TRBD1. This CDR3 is CASSLGQGFTDTQYF. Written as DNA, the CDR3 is TGTGCCAGCAGTTTGGGACAGGGGTTCACAGATACGCAGTATTTT.